A selection of T cell receptor beta chains follows, all from one sample in a study of T cells in Graves' hyperthyroidism and ophthalmopathy. MiXCR, run by TCRdb on the multiplex PCR reads, gives a single entry per CDR3 protein. The sample shows about 580,000 distinct CDR3 sequences, around 45% of them seen only once. The sample was peripheral blood or thyroid tissue (not recorded which). Receptors were obtained from a woman between 18 and 29 years old with Graves' hyperthyroidism. CDR3s include the opening cysteine and the closing phenylalanine or tryptophan. Fields, in order: V gene, CDR3 length, CDR3 protein.

V: TRBV10-3; length: 14; CDR3: CASSDDTGRETQNF
V: TRBV2; length: 14; CDR3: CASVMLGGTDTQYF
V: TRBV5-1; length: 13; CDR3: CASSLRGPYEQYF
V: TRBV14; length: 16; CDR3: CASSPDRVVNTGELFF
V: TRBV2; length: 15; CDR3: CASTTGLAGVYEQFF
V: TRBV20-1; length: 15; CDR3: CSAKGTGASSYEQYF
V: TRBV29-1; length: 17; CDR3: CSVEEEERMGGANVLTF
V: TRBV7-3; length: 14; CDR3: CASSSSGQQETQYF
V: TRBV4-2; length: 15; CDR3: CASSQPGGMDTEAFF
V: TRBV4-2; length: 17; CDR3: CASSQGAGASRAETQYF
V: TRBV12-3/TRBV12-4; length: 10; CDR3: CASSTGHAFF
V: TRBV24-1; length: 14; CDR3: CATSDPGPNNEQFF
V: TRBV7-8; length: 15; CDR3: CASSLGGRESTEAFF
V: TRBV7-9; length: 12; CDR3: CASSPERMGYTF
V: TRBV20-1; length: 11; CDR3: CSARDPDTQYF
V: TRBV20-1; length: 16; CDR3: CSARKSGGSMSYEQYF
V: TRBV18; length: 13; CDR3: CASSPGTLYGYTF
V: TRBV13; length: 14; CDR3: CASTSGQTSYEQYF
V: TRBV5-1; length: 15; CDR3: CASSQQGQDGSPLHF
V: TRBV10-3; length: 15; CDR3: CAISVVGGPGTEAFF
V: TRBV7-2; length: 13; CDR3: CASSSSGVQPQYF
V: TRBV2; length: 16; CDR3: CASSELVWGVNYGYTF
V: TRBV25-1; length: 15; CDR3: CASSEWDGVAGELFF
V: TRBV7-2; length: 11; CDR3: CASSPGNTIYF
V: TRBV7-9; length: 17; CDR3: CASSFGTSGSYEQPQHF
V: TRBV24-1; length: 20; CDR3: CATSDLRLGTSGRFQETQYF
V: TRBV20-1; length: 13; CDR3: CSARDQNSYGYTF
V: TRBV7-7; length: 12; CDR3: CAPTGGNQPQHF
V: TRBV19; length: 15; CDR3: CASSAGGSNNQPQHF
V: TRBV7-8; length: 15; CDR3: CASSLDGTALYGYTF
V: TRBV11-3; length: 19; CDR3: CASSSYPGQGSSSSYEQYF
V: TRBV3-1; length: 16; CDR3: CASSQDVVRVDYGYTF
V: TRBV2; length: 14; CDR3: CASSPKAGQGPLHF
V: TRBV7-6; length: 12; CDR3: CASSLFAGLIFF
V: TRBV20-1; length: 13; CDR3: CSARIGQPDTQYF
V: TRBV10-3; length: 15; CDR3: CAIRASGSGTGELFF
V: TRBV19; length: 15; CDR3: CASSISPAGNYEQYF
V: TRBV29-1; length: 14; CDR3: CSVVLALSPYEQYF
V: TRBV7-3; length: 16; CDR3: CASRPAGGRGVEELFF
V: TRBV25-1; length: 14; CDR3: CASVDLRVSTEAFF
V: TRBV20-1; length: 13; CDR3: CSDTGTAQETQYF
V: TRBV7-9; length: 18; CDR3: CASSSVSGHIAGGTEAFF
V: TRBV6-5; length: 13; CDR3: CASSRQLGQPQHF
V: TRBV7-2; length: 16; CDR3: CASSLAVLSNTGELFF
V: TRBV20-1; length: 14; CDR3: CSARDHGGSGELFF